Sequencing of this T cell receptor beta chain was carried out in a study of vaccination and CD4 T cells after COVID-19. Study information: SARS-CoV-2 positivity in convalescent patients was established by nasal swab PCR; fewer than 10 had mild and one severe disease.

V gave up 2 bases and J gave up 1 base, with 12 bases separating them. Per germline, CDR1 KGHSH and CDR2 LQKENI. CDR3 size: 17 residues. The Oncomine TCR Beta short-read assay sequenced DNA from cultured CD4+ T cells. TCRdb called the PCR reads again in MiXCR, with one record for every CDR3 protein. Found here are about 16,000 distinct CDR3 sequences, nearly 55% of them singletons; the top ten hold around 19%. The sample's treatment: roughly 10-day PBMC culture with coronavirus spike peptide pools or control peptides (ViraFEST assay). Positivity by PCR occurred from March to December 2020, a period that predated US Alpha, Beta and Delta variants. Overall study findings and caveats: Although the median of SARS-CoV-2-reactive clonotypes rose from approximately 21 to 40, the change was not significant.

As to this clonotype: Antigen specificity is unknown.

This TCR came from a human donor who had recovered from COVID-19. This sequence joins TRBV18 and TRBJ1-6; D remains unclear. Source: CD4+ T cells from blood, cultured in vitro, taken before SARS-CoV-2 vaccination. In DNA form, the CDR3 reads TGTGCCAGCTCACCAGGACGCTTGGGGTCCTATAATTCACCCCTCCACTTT. Translating gives CASSPGRLGSYNSPLHF.